These T cell receptor beta chains were read from a single sample in a study of blood T cell repertoires in COVID-19. The protocol was immunoSEQ multiplex PCR, while the TCRdb copy is restricted to in-frame clones and leaves out a portion. In the table there are some 290,000 clones, approximately 90% of which are singletons. Source material: PBMCs or T cells enriched from blood (not recorded which). These receptors all come from a woman in her forties with acute COVID-19. Each CDR3 is given with its conserved first and last residue. A D gene is named only where the DNA matches it firmly. Not all rows give a size; the values are once, few, many and, for expanded clones, a class.

j_gene: TRBJ2-1
abundance: .
d_gene: .
v_gene: TRBV5-4
CDR3aa: CASSFGTSNEQFF
CDR3nt: TGTGCCAGCAGCTTTGGTACTAGCAATGAGCAGTTCTTC

j_gene: TRBJ1-2
abundance: .
d_gene: .
v_gene: TRBV29-1
CDR3aa: CSVEGTATTF
CDR3nt: TGCAGCGTTGAGGGCACGGCGACCACCTTC

j_gene: TRBJ2-6
abundance: .
d_gene: TRBD1
v_gene: TRBV19
CDR3aa: CASRKVGTGLSGTNVLTF
CDR3nt: TGTGCCAGTAGGAAAGTCGGGACAGGCCTCTCTGGGACCAACGTCCTGACTTTC

j_gene: TRBJ2-3
abundance: once
d_gene: TRBD1
v_gene: TRBV24-1
CDR3aa: CATSRQGADTQYF
CDR3nt: TGTGCCACAAGTCGACAGGGAGCAGATACGCAGTATTTT

j_gene: TRBJ1-2
abundance: .
d_gene: .
v_gene: TRBV12-3/TRBV12-4
CDR3aa: CASSLWGEGGYTF
CDR3nt: TGTGCCAGCAGTTTATGGGGGGAAGGTGGCTACACCTTC

j_gene: TRBJ1-1
abundance: once
d_gene: TRBD1
v_gene: TRBV15
CDR3aa: CATSRGGTGKTEAFF
CDR3nt: TGTGCCACCAGCAGAGGAGGGACAGGGAAAACTGAAGCTTTCTTT

j_gene: TRBJ2-3
abundance: .
d_gene: .
v_gene: TRBV18
CDR3aa: CASSPQSTDTQYF
CDR3nt: TGTGCCAGCTCACCTCAGAGCACAGATACGCAGTATTTT

j_gene: TRBJ1-2
abundance: .
d_gene: TRBD1
v_gene: TRBV6-5
CDR3aa: CASSPGQFYGYTF
CDR3nt: TGTGCCAGCAGCCCGGGACAGTTCTATGGCTACACCTTC

j_gene: TRBJ1-3
abundance: .
d_gene: TRBD1
v_gene: TRBV4-1
CDR3aa: CASSPYPRQGRPGNTIYF
CDR3nt: TGCGCCAGCAGCCCTTACCCCCGACAGGGGAGGCCTGGAAACACCATATATTTT

j_gene: TRBJ1-6
abundance: .
d_gene: TRBD1
v_gene: TRBV2
CDR3aa: CASNTRQGLSDSPLHF
CDR3nt: TGTGCCAGCAACACACGACAGGGCCTTAGTGATTCACCCCTCCACTTT

j_gene: TRBJ1-2
abundance: .
d_gene: TRBD1
v_gene: TRBV30
CDR3aa: CAWDRGLGGYTF
CDR3nt: TGTGCCTGGGATAGGGGGCTTGGGGGCTACACCTTC

j_gene: TRBJ1-2
abundance: .
d_gene: .
v_gene: TRBV7-9
CDR3aa: CASSLVGVYGYTF
CDR3nt: TGTGCCAGCAGCTTAGTAGGGGTCTATGGCTACACCTTC

j_gene: TRBJ1-2
abundance: .
d_gene: TRBD1
v_gene: TRBV5-8
CDR3aa: CASIPDRANYGYTF
CDR3nt: TGTGCCAGCATCCCGGACAGGGCCAACTATGGCTACACCTTC

j_gene: TRBJ2-1
abundance: .
d_gene: TRBD2
v_gene: TRBV5-1
CDR3aa: CASSIYSGTSGRGEQFF
CDR3nt: TGCGCCAGCAGCATATATTCCGGGACTAGCGGGAGGGGCGAGCAGTTCTTC

j_gene: TRBJ1-1
abundance: .
d_gene: .
v_gene: TRBV6-5
CDR3aa: CASSYLGQGQNTEAFF
CDR3nt: TGTGCCAGCAGTTACTTGGGGCAAGGCCAAAACACTGAAGCTTTCTTT

j_gene: TRBJ2-1
abundance: .
d_gene: .
v_gene: TRBV11-3
CDR3aa: CASSHRETYNEQFF
CDR3nt: TGTGCCAGCAGCCACAGGGAAACCTACAATGAGCAGTTCTTC

j_gene: TRBJ1-4
abundance: .
d_gene: TRBD1
v_gene: TRBV7-8
CDR3aa: CASSLEGAGGKLNEKLFF
CDR3nt: TGTGCCAGCAGCTTAGAAGGGGCAGGGGGAAAACTTAATGAAAAACTGTTTTTT

j_gene: TRBJ1-2
abundance: .
d_gene: .
v_gene: TRBV29-1
CDR3aa: CSVARDGNYGYTF
CDR3nt: TGCAGCGTCGCCAGAGACGGGAACTATGGCTACACCTTC

j_gene: TRBJ1-6
abundance: .
d_gene: TRBD1
v_gene: TRBV10-3
CDR3aa: CATLLPGQGTLHF
CDR3nt: TGTGCCACCCTACTACCGGGACAGGGAACCCTCCACTTT

j_gene: TRBJ2-6
abundance: .
d_gene: .
v_gene: TRBV7-2
CDR3aa: CASSLGHSGANVLTF
CDR3nt: TGTGCCAGCAGCTTAGGTCACTCTGGGGCCAACGTCCTGACTTTC

j_gene: TRBJ1-5
abundance: .
d_gene: .
v_gene: TRBV19
CDR3aa: CASSIVMQPQHF
CDR3nt: TGTGCCAGTAGTATAGTTATGCAGCCCCAGCATTTT

j_gene: TRBJ2-7
abundance: .
d_gene: TRBD1
v_gene: TRBV6-7
CDR3aa: CASSYTTGGMYEQYF
CDR3nt: TGTGCCAGCAGTTACACGACAGGGGGCATGTACGAGCAGTACTTC

j_gene: TRBJ1-5
abundance: .
d_gene: .
v_gene: TRBV6-5
CDR3aa: CASSYRQDSNQPQHF
CDR3nt: TGTGCCAGCAGTTACAGGCAGGATAGCAATCAGCCCCAGCATTTT